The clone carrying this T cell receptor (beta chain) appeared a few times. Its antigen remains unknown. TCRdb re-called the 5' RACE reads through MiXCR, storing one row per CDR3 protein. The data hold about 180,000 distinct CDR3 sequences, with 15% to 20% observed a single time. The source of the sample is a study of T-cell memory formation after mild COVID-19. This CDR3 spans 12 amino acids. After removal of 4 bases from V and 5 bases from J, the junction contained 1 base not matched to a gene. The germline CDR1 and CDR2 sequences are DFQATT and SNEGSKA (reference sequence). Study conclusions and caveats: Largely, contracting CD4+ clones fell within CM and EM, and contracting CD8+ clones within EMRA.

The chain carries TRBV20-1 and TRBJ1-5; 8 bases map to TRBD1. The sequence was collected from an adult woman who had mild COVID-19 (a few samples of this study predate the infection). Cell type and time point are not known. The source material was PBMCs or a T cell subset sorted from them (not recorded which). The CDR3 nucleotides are TGCAGTGCTAAGACAGGGGATCAGCCCCAGCATTTT. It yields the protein CSAKTGDQPQHF.